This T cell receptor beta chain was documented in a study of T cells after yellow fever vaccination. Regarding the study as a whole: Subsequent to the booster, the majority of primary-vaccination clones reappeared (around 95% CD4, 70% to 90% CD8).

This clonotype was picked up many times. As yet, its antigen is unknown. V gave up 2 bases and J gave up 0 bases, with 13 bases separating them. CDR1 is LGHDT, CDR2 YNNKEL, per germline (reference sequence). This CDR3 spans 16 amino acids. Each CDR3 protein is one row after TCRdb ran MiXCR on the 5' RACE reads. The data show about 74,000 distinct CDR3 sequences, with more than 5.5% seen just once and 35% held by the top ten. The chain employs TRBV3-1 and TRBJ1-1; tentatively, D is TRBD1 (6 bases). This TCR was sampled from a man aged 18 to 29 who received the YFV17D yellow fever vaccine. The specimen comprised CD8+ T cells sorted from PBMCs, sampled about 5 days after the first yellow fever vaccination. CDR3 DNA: TGTGCCAGCAGCCAATTTTACAGGGATTTGAACACTGAAGCTTTCTTT. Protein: CASSQFYRDLNTEAFF. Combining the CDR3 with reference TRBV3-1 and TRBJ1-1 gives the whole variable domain DTAVSQTPKYLVTQMGNDKSIKCEQNLGHDTMYWYKQDSKKFLKIMFSYNNKELIINETVPNRFSPKSPDKAHLNLHINSLELGDSAVYFCASSQFYRDLNTEAFFGQGTRLTVV.